Reported below is one TCR beta chain. Its antigen remains unidentified. All trial patients relapsed after autologous stem cell transplantation. Magnetic negative selection purified CD4+ T cells from thawed PBMCs. Patients showed best responses of complete response, partial response or progressive disease. This table comes from immunoSEQ multiplex PCR, and its TCRdb copy is limited to in-frame clones, with some not included. The sample consists of 10,000 to 15,000 clones, 90% of them appearing once. The source of the sample is a study of PD-1 blockade in classical Hodgkin lymphoma. Broader study findings: Exclusion was the outcome for patients who began nivolumab under 1 year after ASCT.

This CDR3 spans 18 amino acids. V shed 0 bases and J shed 0 bases, with 12 bases lying between them. Per the germline V gene, CDR1 is KGHSH and CDR2 is LQKENI. This sequence joins TRBV18 and TRBJ2-6, with D unresolved. The clonotype originates from a human donor with classical Hodgkin lymphoma. The sequences come from CD4+ T cells from blood, collected at baseline. The CDR3 here is CASSPPFQQSSGANVLTF. For the CDR3, the DNA is TGTGCCAGCTCACCACCTTTCCAACAGTCCTCTGGGGCCAACGTCCTGACTTTC.